This T cell receptor beta chain derives from a study of T cells after yellow fever vaccination. Details on this clonotype: A much larger clone differs from this one at a single base, so this may be a read error.

V shed 8 bases, J shed 5 bases, and the junction held 9 bases outside the gene matches. CDR3 length equals 14 residues. In TCRdb, the 5' RACE reads were re-called with MiXCR into one record per CDR3 protein. Found here are some 350,000 distinct CDR3 sequences, around 6.5% of them singletons; the top ten hold around 16%. This chain connects TRBV12-3 or TRBV12-4 to TRBJ2-1; TRBD2 aligns across 7 bases. The TCR was taken from a man aged 25 to 40 who received the YFV17D yellow fever vaccine. The input for sequencing was PBMCs, taken 5 days after the yellow fever booster vaccination. The chain's CDR3 is CASRSGGGHNEQFF. In nucleotides, the CDR3 is TGTGCCAGCCGTTCCGGCGGGGGTCACAATGAGCAGTTCTTC.